The clone carrying this T cell receptor beta chain was observed at least ten times. What it binds is not known. The sample belongs to a study of metastatic and nonmetastatic thyroid tumors. Study-wide background: Repertoires of blood and of tissue (tumor or nodule) from malignant and benign thyroid patients were compared.

The authors' processing: Variation in CDR3 across clinicopathological groups served as the basis for constructing a distant-metastasis classifier in papillary thyroid cancer. TCRdb reanalyzed the PCR reads via MiXCR. The V and J calls were determined by TCRdb, not by the authors. The sample holds 23,000 or so clones, around a fifth seen once. No treatment had been given to any patient before thyroid surgery. Germline loops: CDR1 ENHRY, CDR2 SYGVKD. CDR3 size: 11 residues. General study findings and limits: Significantly greater TCR beta diversity was reportedly found in malignant thyroid tumors than in benign nodules (in blood and tumor).

The receptor comes from a male donor with papillary thyroid cancer or a benign thyroid nodule (not recorded which). Some clones in this sample may be carry-over from other donors' samples. Sequencing was done on a sample of blood. V and J are TRBV10-3 and TRBJ2-1; 7 bases fit TRBD2. The DNA of the CDR3 is TGTGGGACGGGACTACTCAATGAGCAGTTCTTC. This sequence encodes CGTGLLNEQFF.